The T cell receptor (beta chain) under discussion was sequenced for a study of control samples from healthy donors and cancer patients. The table came from immunoSEQ multiplex PCR; TCRdb's copy has only in-frame clones and leaves some out. The repertoire holds approximately 81,000 clones, with around 94% as singletons. Germline V gene data show CDR1 as MNHEY and CDR2 as SVGAGI. This CDR3 region has 13 residues. V lost 0 bases and J 11 bases, leaving 13 bases between the germline ends. The sample comprised blood. The receptor was isolated from a woman younger than 35 in good health. The chain employs TRBV6-5 and TRBJ1-1, with a tentative D call TRBD1 (6 bases). The CDR3: CASSYSGGLGAFF. The CDR3 DNA follows: TGTGCCAGCAGTTACTCAGGGGGGTTAGGGGCTTTCTTT.